Reported below is one TCR beta chain. The sample comes from a study of CD8+ T cells in alopecia areata. Sequencing used cDNA as its template, made by extracting RNA and reverse transcribing it. Using immunoSEQ multiplex PCR, the repertoire was profiled, and TCRdb retains in-frame clones only, with some absent. The sample holds hundreds of thousands of clones, about two thirds seen once. The TCR comes from a human donor with alopecia areata. The source material was CD4+ T cells sorted from blood, sampled at week 0.

This chain's CDR3 is CASSTTGGYGPKNIQYF. CDR3 sequence (DNA): TGTGCCAGCAGCACCACAGGGGGCTATGGACCCAAAAACATTCAGTACTTC. The rearrangement links TRBV5-4 to TRBJ2-4; 9 bases agree with TRBD1. Germline V gene data show CDR1 as SGHNT and CDR2 as YYREEE (reference sequence). CDR3 size: 17 residues. V lost 4 bases and J lost 2; bases outside the gene matches: 10.